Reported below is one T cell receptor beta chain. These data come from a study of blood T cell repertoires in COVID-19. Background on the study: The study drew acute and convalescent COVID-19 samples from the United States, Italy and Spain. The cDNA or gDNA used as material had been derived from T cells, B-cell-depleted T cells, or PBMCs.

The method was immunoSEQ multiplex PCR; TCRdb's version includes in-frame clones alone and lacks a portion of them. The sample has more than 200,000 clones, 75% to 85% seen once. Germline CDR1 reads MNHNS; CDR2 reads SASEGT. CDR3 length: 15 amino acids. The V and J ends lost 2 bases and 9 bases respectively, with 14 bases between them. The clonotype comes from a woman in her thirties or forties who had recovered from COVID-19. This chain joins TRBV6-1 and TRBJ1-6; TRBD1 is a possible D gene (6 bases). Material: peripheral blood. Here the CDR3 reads CASSEPGAVSSPLHF. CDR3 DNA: TGTGCCAGCAGTGAACCAGGGGCCGTAAGTTCACCCCTCCACTTT.